The 21 T cell receptor beta chains listed next were all sequenced from one sample in a study of blood T cell repertoires in COVID-19. Clones were sequenced by immunoSEQ multiplex PCR, and TCRdb holds only the in-frame ones, with some missing. The table includes roughly 340,000 clones, roughly 89% detected once. Sequencing used peripheral blood. These TCRs come from a woman younger than 35 who had recovered from COVID-19.

The chain recombines TRBV30 with TRBJ1-5, with a possible D match to TRBD1 (6 bases). The CDR3 is made up of 15 amino acids. Germline CDR1 is GTSNPN and CDR2 is SVGIG (reference sequence). V shed 3 bases and J shed 0 bases, with 12 bases lying between them. CDR3 in amino acids: CAWSKDSYSNQPQHF. In DNA, the CDR3 is TGTGCCTGGAGCAAGGACAGTTATAGCAATCAGCCCCAGCATTTT.

The chain uses TRBV18 and TRBJ2-2; 11 bases line up with TRBD2. This CDR3 is 17 amino acids long. V dropped 2 bases and J dropped 5; count of bases not matched to a gene: 7. Germline V gene lookup returns CDR1 KGHSH and CDR2 LQKENI. The CDR3 sequence is CASSPNSASGRTGELFF. In nucleotides, the CDR3 is TGTGCCAGCTCACCAAATAGCGCTAGCGGGAGGACCGGGGAGCTGTTTTTT.

The chain employs TRBV9 and TRBJ1-3, with D possibly being TRBD1 (5 bases). Germline V gives CDR1 SGDLS, CDR2 YYNGEE. The CDR3 has 16 residues. Deletions cut 4 bases from V and 0 bases from J, with 14 bases between. The CDR3 DNA is TGTGCCAGCAGCACCTCGACAGTTTTCTCTGGAAACACCATATATTTT. Translating gives CASSTSTVFSGNTIYF.

The V and J genes are TRBV7-9 and TRBJ2-2; 10 bases map to TRBD2. Trimming took 4 bases from V and 3 from J; bases not matched to a gene: 14. The CDR3 extends over 19 amino acids. CDR1 is SEHNR, CDR2 FQNEAQ, per germline (reference sequence). The CDR3 bases are TGTGCCAGCAGCTCACACACTTTTGGGCTAGCGGGAGACACCGGGGAGCTGTTTTTT. This sequence encodes CASSSHTFGLAGDTGELFF.

The chain joins TRBV27 to TRBJ1-2, with 8 bases fitting TRBD1. This CDR3 comprises 16 residues. The trim removed 8 bases at V and 0 bases at J, leaving 11 bases unmatched. CDR1 MNHEY and CDR2 SMNVEV come from the germline V gene (reference sequence). In nucleotides, the CDR3 is TGTGCCAGCGCTCCAGGACAGGGAGTTTCTAACTATGGCTACACCTTC. It codes for CASAPGQGVSNYGYTF.

The chain couples TRBV6-2 or TRBV6-3 to TRBJ1-1; 8 nucleotides align to TRBD1. Trimming took 5 bases from V and 6 from J; bases not matched to a gene: 14. Germline lookup yields CDR1 MNHEY and CDR2 SVGEGT. The CDR3 extends over 16 amino acids. This CDR3 reads CASSPIIQGGNAEAFF. In nucleotides, the CDR3 is TGTGCCAGCAGTCCAATCATACAGGGGGGTAACGCTGAAGCTTTCTTT.

In DNA form, the CDR3 reads TGCGCCAGCAGCCAAGATTTAAGAGGGAGTGGAAATGAGCAGTTCTTC. Amino acid sequence: CASSQDLRGSGNEQFF. This rearrangement joins TRBV4-1 to TRBJ2-1, with a possible D match to TRBD2 (5 bases). Trimming removed 0 bases from V and 7 bases from J, with 16 bases in between. The CDR3 is made up of 16 amino acids. Germline V lookup: CDR1 MGHRA, CDR2 YSYEKL.

The chain is built from TRBV6-5 and TRBJ2-3; possible D gene TRBD1, 6 bases. This CDR3 is built from 14 residues. Germline assignment: CDR1 MNHEY and CDR2 SVGAGI. Trimming removed 6 bases at V and 2 bases at J, with 12 bases between. The CDR3 bases are TGTGCCAGCAGCCGGACAGCCTTCACAGATACGCAGTATTTT. Amino acid sequence: CASSRTAFTDTQYF.

This clone was seen a single time. The CDR3 is CASSYFPGSNQPQHF. DNA for the CDR3: TGTGCCAGCAGTTACTTCCCAGGTAGCAATCAGCCCCAGCATTTT. The chain carries TRBV6-2 or TRBV6-3 and TRBJ1-5; no firm D call. The length of the CDR3 is 15 residues. V was shortened by 1 base and J by 0 bases, with 7 bases between the two germline ends. CDR1 and CDR2 (germline): MNHEY, SVGEGT.

V usage is TRBV6-5 and J usage is TRBJ1-5; D is unresolved. This CDR3 is built from 14 residues. Per germline, CDR1 MNHEY and CDR2 SVGAGI. V was pared by 8 bases and J by 6 bases, with 17 bases between. The CDR3 DNA reads TGTGCCAGCGGGAGTTCCTTCTTGCCTCAGCCCCAGCATTTT. Translation gives CASGSSFLPQPQHF.

The CDR3 protein is CAISDPPGQGENEQFF. Here the CDR3 DNA reads TGTGCCATCAGTGACCCCCCCGGACAGGGGGAAAATGAGCAGTTCTTC. This sequence joins TRBV10-3 and TRBJ2-1, with 10 bases fitting TRBD1. From germline, CDR1 is ENHRY and CDR2 SYGVKD. This CDR3 comprises 16 residues. The V and J ends lost 3 bases and 7 bases, in that order; junction bases with no gene match: 9.

The V call is TRBV29-1, the J call TRBJ2-1; possible D gene TRBD2, 7 bases. Between the trimmed V and J ends, which lost 0 bases and 0 bases, there was a span of 12 bases. CDR3 size: 16 residues. Germline V gives CDR1 SQVTM, CDR2 ANQGSEA. In DNA, the CDR3 is TGCAGCGTTGAAGATTGGGGGGGGCTCTCCTACAATGAGCAGTTCTTC. Translating gives CSVEDWGGLSYNEQFF.

This clone was seen just once. The rearrangement uses TRBV5-1 and TRBJ2-2; 9 bases agree with TRBD1. Germline-derived CDR1 and CDR2 are SGHRS and YFSETQ. V was clipped by 3 bases and J by 4 bases; unmatched bases: 7. The CDR3 is made up of 16 amino acids. CDR3 in amino acids: CASSYRDRVGTGELFF. In DNA, the CDR3 is TGCGCCAGCAGCTATCGGGACAGGGTAGGCACCGGGGAGCTGTTTTTT.

V usage is TRBV2 and J usage is TRBJ1-2, with a weak D call TRBD1 (6 bases). Trimming removed 3 bases at V and 2 bases at J, with 7 bases between. CDR1 is SNHLY and CDR2 is FYNNEI in the germline V gene. The length of the CDR3 is 13 residues. The CDR3 spells CASSEGANYGYTF. CDR3 bases: TGTGCCAGCAGTGAGGGGGCGAACTATGGCTACACCTTC. The full variable domain, completed using reference TRBV2 and TRBJ1-2, is EPEVTQTPSHQVTQMGQEVILRCVPISNHLYFYWYRQILGQKVEFLVSFYNNEISEKSEIFDDQFSVERPDGSNFTLKIRSTKLEDSAMYFCASSEGANYGYTFGSGTRLTVV.

The rearrangement links TRBV3-1 (or the pseudogene TRBV3-2) to TRBJ1-2, with 8 bases lining up with TRBD1. Germline CDR1 is LGHDT and CDR2 is YNNKEL (reference sequence). The V segment lost 0 bases and the J segment 0 bases; nucleotides outside the gene matches: 6. The CDR3 spans 17 residues. The CDR3 loop is CASSQDRQGLSNYGYTF. CDR3 nucleotide sequence: TGTGCCAGCAGCCAAGATCGACAGGGGCTATCTAACTATGGCTACACCTTC.

The chain recombines TRBV4-3 with TRBJ1-1, with D possibly being TRBD1 (5 bases). The CDR3 totals 15 residues. The V gene lost 0 bases and the J gene lost 5 bases, with 13 bases spanning the gap. Per the germline V gene, CDR1 is LGHNA and CDR2 is YSLEER. Here the CDR3 DNA reads TGCGCCAGCAGCCAAGATCCCTCAGGGTGGACTGAAGCTTTCTTT. Protein product: CASSQDPSGWTEAFF.

The chain carries TRBV19 and TRBJ2-1; 9 bases line up with TRBD2. CDR1 is LNHDA, CDR2 SQIVND, per germline (reference sequence). The CDR3 loop spans 17 amino acids. V was clipped by 3 bases and J by 7 bases; unmatched bases: 13. The CDR3, as DNA: TGTGCCAGTAGTATCCGCCCTGGCGGGAGGGTCGGGAATGAGCAGTTCTTC. Protein: CASSIRPGGRVGNEQFF.

The V gene is TRBV5-4, the J gene TRBJ1-1, with D possibly TRBD1 on 5 matching bases. The CDR3 is 12 amino acids. Trimming left V 2 bases short and J 4 bases short, with 6 bases between. The germline V gene has CDR1 SGHNT and CDR2 YYREEE (reference sequence). The CDR3 region is CASSFGATEAFF. CDR3 coding DNA: TGTGCCAGCAGCTTTGGGGCCACTGAAGCTTTCTTT.

The rearrangement joins TRBV6-5 to TRBJ2-5; 7 bases are shared with TRBD2. The length of the CDR3 is 15 residues. The V segment lost 6 bases and the J segment 2 bases; nucleotides outside the gene matches: 9. Germline V gene lookup returns CDR1 MNHEY and CDR2 SVGAGI. The DNA of the CDR3 is TGTGCCAGCAGGCTACAGAGACTAGCTCAAGAGACCCAGTACTTC. Translating it yields CASRLQRLAQETQYF.

The rearrangement uses TRBV10-3 and TRBJ2-7; D unresolved. The germline V gene has CDR1 ENHRY and CDR2 SYGVKD. The CDR3 has 14 residues. The V end lost 2 bases, the J end lost 1 base, and 9 bases lay between the germline ends. CDR3 sequence reads: CAISEGLMSYEQYV. CDR3 nucleotides: TGTGCCATCAGTGAGGGGCTGATGTCCTACGAGCAGTACGTC.

The rearrangement uses TRBV5-1 and TRBJ2-1, with 7 positions matching TRBD1. J gave up 6 bases and V 3 bases, and 3 bases lay outside the gene matches. The CDR3 contains 13 residues. Germline values: CDR1 SGHRS, CDR2 YFSETQ. The chain's CDR3 is CASSSGQANEQFF. The CDR3 coding sequence is TGCGCCAGCAGCTCCGGACAGGCCAATGAGCAGTTCTTC. Variable domain in full (rest from reference TRBV5-1 and TRBJ2-1): KAGVTQTPRYLIKTRGQQVTLSCSPISGHRSVSWYQQTPGQGLQFLFEYFSETQRNKGNFPGRFSGRQFSNSRSEMNVSTLELGDSALYLCASSSGQANEQFFGPGTRLTVL.